This TCR beta chain was recovered during a study of cytomegalovirus exposure and HLA in healthy donors. Primers: 60 Vbeta forward and 13 Jbeta reverse. Sequenced by immunoSEQ multiplex PCR; TCRdb stores in-frame clones only, minus some. The sample data list about 160,000 clones. CDR3 length equals 14 residues. Per the germline V gene, CDR1 is LNHNV and CDR2 is YYDKDF (reference sequence). Trimming pared 0 bases from V and 7 bases from J, leaving 12 bases between. This chain joins TRBV15 and TRBJ2-5, with D possibly being TRBD1 (5 bases). The sequence came from a young man in good health and CMV-seronegative. The specimen sequenced was PBMCs. The CDR3 spells CATSRDVTEGTQYF. CDR3 nucleotide sequence: TGTGCCACCAGCAGAGATGTGACAGAAGGGACCCAGTACTTC.